Listed here are 6 T cell receptor beta chains from one sample, sequenced in a study of regulatory T cells in long-lasting Graves disease. According to the study, TCR beta libraries were built with iRepertoire HTBI primers and CDR3-region Arm-PCR. MiXCR, run by TCRdb on the multiplex PCR reads, gives a single entry per CDR3 protein. Of about 290,000 distinct CDR3 sequences listed, 22% are singletons. The time point here: persistent/refractory GD, antithyroid drugs over 5 years with positive TRAb. Generation of the TCR library employed RNA extracted from PBMCs. The material was peripheral blood mononuclear cells (PBMCs), obtained when the disease was refractory, from a patient treated with antithyroid drugs. These receptors all stem from a female donor with Graves disease.

The chain combines TRBV27 with TRBJ1-4; D not resolved. V shed 6 bases and J shed 2 bases, with 10 bases lying between them. The CDR3 runs 14 residues. In germline, CDR1 is MNHEY, CDR2 SMNVEV (reference sequence). CDR3 nucleotide sequence: TGTGCCAGCAGGGCGCAGGCCACTAATGAAAAACTGTTTTTT. Its protein product is CASRAQATNEKLFF.

This clonotype was found a few times. J is TRBJ1-1 and V is TRBV7-2; D ambiguous. There are 13 residues in the CDR3. V was clipped by 5 bases and J by 2 bases, with 9 bases between them. Germline V lookup: CDR1 SGHTA, CDR2 FQGNSA. The DNA of the CDR3 is TGTGCCAGCAGCCAAAATCCAAACACTGAAGCTTTCTTT. This sequence encodes CASSQNPNTEAFF.

This clonotype was observed a few times. This chain links TRBV20-1 with TRBJ2-2, with D possibly being TRBD1 (5 bases). Germline V gene lookup returns CDR1 DFQATT and CDR2 SNEGSKA (reference sequence). This CDR3 spans 12 amino acids. The germline V and J ends were trimmed by 8 bases and 3 bases, with 10 bases remaining between them. CDR3 bases: TGCAGTTTCGAAGGGGACACCGGGGAGCTGTTTTTT. Protein sequence: CSFEGDTGELFF.

This clonotype was picked up many times. The chain employs TRBV28 and TRBJ2-4; TRBD1 is a possible D gene (5 bases). Per germline, CDR1 MDHEN and CDR2 SYDVKM. The CDR3 extends over 14 amino acids. V dropped 2 bases and J dropped 6 bases, with 11 bases sitting between them. The CDR3 coding sequence is TGTGCCAGCAGTTTACAGGGTAGGGGAAACATTCAGTACTTC. It is translated as CASSLQGRGNIQYF.

This clonotype was recorded at least ten times. The J gene is TRBJ2-7, the V gene TRBV10-3; D call uncertain. CDR3 size: 15 residues. CDR1 ENHRY and CDR2 SYGVKD come from the germline V gene. V was clipped by 2 bases and J by 0 bases, with 11 bases between them. This CDR3 is CAISEAGPSSYEQYF. CDR3 bases: TGTGCCATCAGTGAGGCCGGCCCGAGCTCCTACGAGCAGTACTTC.

Many counts were recorded for this clonotype. The V call is TRBV7-2, the J call TRBJ2-7; no firm D call. The ends were cut back, 1 base at V and 2 bases at J, with 9 bases in the middle. The CDR3 is 14 amino acids. The V gene's germline CDR1 is SGHTA and CDR2 FQGNSA. CDR3 amino acids: CASSLELSPYEQYF. The CDR3 DNA is TGTGCCAGCAGCTTAGAACTTAGTCCCTACGAGCAGTACTTC. Supplemented by reference TRBV7-2 and TRBJ2-7, the full variable domain reads GAGVSQSPSNKVTEKGKDVELRCDPISGHTALYWYRQSLGQGLEFLIYFQGNSAPDKSGLPSDRFSAERTGGSVSTLTIQRTQQEDSAVYLCASSLELSPYEQYFGPGTRLTVT.